The present T cell receptor (beta chain) was sequenced within a study of long-term antiretroviral therapy in people with HIV (dated 2022 in TCRdb). With regard to the full study: The earliest samples were collected approximately a decade before the 2015 WHO recommendation for immediate ART, a period when ART was typically delayed until CD4 counts fell. Of the approximately 30 participants with HIV, eleven were female. A retrospective serial study tested whether ART initiation and durable HIV suppression were associated with changes in peripheral blood TRB repertoire composition and diversity. The cohort contributed about 200 cryopreserved PBMC samples from about 33 adults with confirmed HIV infection, collected serially over a mean of about six years (range 1-12). Test extractions of a monoclonal T-cell line alongside approximately 34 polyclonal samples showed no cross-contamination during QIAcube processing. Here is what the overall study found, with its caveats: Expanded TRB clones identified before ART initiation dominated the repertoire at all time points, although this dominance fluctuated and declined in many PLHIV after ART. Starting ART was linked to a significant rise in TRB diversity, yet even with long-term ART the diversity remained significantly lower than in transplant donor controls. Owing to limited PBMC availability, only the TCR beta chain was sequenced, without alpha chain pairing. Unsorted PBMC were profiled instead of sorted CD4+ and CD8+ T cells because pre-ART samples had limited cell numbers. The samples were dated from the mid-2000s to the late 2010s, and the ART regimens that were used may be less effective than current ART regimens. Compared with controls, HIV repertoires had narrower CDR3 length ranges, and the network structure pointed to an antigen-experienced repertoire that shifted only slightly toward naive after ART. Inferences about post-ART repertoire changes are limited because no data were available on ART adherence, viral resistance or therapy changes.

Inclusion was restricted to participants for whom at least one PBMC sample before ART initiation and at least two post-ART samples were available. All participants with HIV were treated in the United States of America. Cryopreserved samples of about 0.9-11 million PBMC were thawed and washed before DNA extraction. At the time of the earliest PBMC sample, participants with HIV were aged between about 20 and 54 years. PBMC samples from each participant spanned 1-4 timepoints before ART initiation and 2-8 timepoints after ART initiation, with a median of 7 samples. For every participant, serial HIV viral load, CD4+ T-cell count, ART history and demographic data were obtained. A Qiagen kit on a QIAcube was used to extract genomic DNA from unsorted PBMC, with samples processed in batches of 12. The immunoSEQ hsTCRB v3.0 assay was used at survey level resolution to sequence the TRB variable region. TRB sequencing targeted a depth of about 35,000-55,000 T-cell genomes per sample. TRB libraries were pooled and sequenced on an Illumina MiSeq using a v3 150-cycle kit. Turning to the authors' computational methods: Repertoire analysis was run in R within a reproducible Nextflow workflow that covered QC, data transformation and analysis. LymphoSeq2, an R package for exploring AIRR-Seq data, was used to implement the custom analyses. After excluding a few samples that yielded fewer than 5000 total TRB sequences, around 190 HIV repertoires remained for analysis. Among the 188 retained HIV repertoires, 55 to 60 were collected before ART initiation and around 130 were collected after ART initiation. Repertoires were downsampled to 5000 TRB nucleotide sequences, with summary statistics averaged over 100 downsampling iterations. Only TRB sequences with CDR3 regions of at least seven amino acids were retained for analysis. Two measures captured diversity: a Shannon entropy-derived clonality score and the Gini coefficient. In the repertoire networks, any two of the top 5000 CDR3 amino acid sequences were linked whenever the two sequences differed by an edit distance of one. Antigen specificity groups and MHC restriction were predicted for TRB CDR3 amino acid sequences with GLIPH2. To flag known associations with CMV, EBV, HIV or tissue antigens, CDR3 amino acid sequences were compared against VDJdb and McPAS-TCR. Pre-ART, post-ART and control groups were compared with Wilcoxon signed-rank tests and Holm-Bonferroni correction. As stored in TCRdb, this immuneACCESS dataset retains in-frame rearrangements with V and J assigned. A fraction of the clones does not appear; measured against another copy, unresolved V genes explain less than half of the discrepancy, and the remainder lacks a known reason. V, J and clone size were drawn from that table, and D and trimming were deduced from the DNA. The table for this sample lists around 3,400 clones; about 88% of them were counted only once. Approximately 4.3% of the sample rests with the top ten.

V loses 6 bases, J loses 6 bases, and the germline ends lie 8 bases apart. The CDR3 spans 10 residues, from the cysteine through the phenylalanine. Only CDR3 DNA remains: 30 bases, in frame from the first base. CDR1 and CDR2, looked up from the germline V gene, are SQVTM and ANQGSEA. Turning to this clone: Its target antigen remains unknown. Base qualities were left out, and no much larger clone turns up one base away.

This clonotype was sampled from a woman aged 50 to 65 with HIV. The sequencing here drew on unsorted PBMCs, taken 0.3 years after starting antiretroviral therapy. Recombination connected TRBV29-1 to TRBJ1-1; the D gene assignment is ambiguous. The nucleotide sequence reads TGCAGCGTCGGAGACGCTGAAGCTTTCTTT. The encoded protein is CSVGDAEAFF.